This is a list of T cell receptor beta chains from one sample in a study of blood T cells in healthy people across ages. TCRdb analysed the 5' RACE reads with MiXCR anew, one entry per CDR3 protein. The profile covers roughly 1,300,000 distinct CDR3 sequences, with around 55% appearing a single time and about 6.7% taken by the ten largest. Sequenced material: blood. The source is a man younger than 35 in good health. CDR3s include the opening cysteine and the closing phenylalanine or tryptophan. Fields, in order: CDR3 protein, CDR3 DNA, J gene, V gene, clone size, D gene. D genes are given only for firm matches. For some rows the clone size is stated as once, few or many, or as a class when expanded; others skip it.

CASSLSGGASGANVLTF	TGTGCCAGCAGCCTTAGCGGGGGGGCCTCTGGGGCCAACGTCCTGACTTTC	TRBJ2-6	TRBV6-2/TRBV6-3	NA	TRBD2
CASSLGRGPYEQYF	TGTGCCAGCAGCTTAGGCAGGGGGCCCTACGAGCAGTACTTC	TRBJ2-7	TRBV28	few	TRBD1
CASSQVTNEQFF	TGCGCCAGCAGCCAAGTGACGAATGAGCAGTTCTTC	TRBJ2-1	TRBV4-1	few	NA
CASSGLRSSYNEQFF	TGTGCCAGCAGTGGGCTCCGAAGCTCCTACAATGAGCAGTTCTTC	TRBJ2-1	TRBV6-2/TRBV6-3	NA	NA
CSVGEGDRVNEQYF	TGCAGCGTCGGGGAGGGGGACAGGGTAAACGAGCAGTACTTC	TRBJ2-7	TRBV29-1	NA	TRBD1
CAITGGASHEQYF	TGTGCCATAACAGGGGGCGCATCCCACGAGCAGTACTTC	TRBJ2-7	TRBV10-3	NA	TRBD1
CASSLWRGTEAFF	TGTGCCAGCAGTTTATGGAGGGGCACTGAAGCTTTCTTT	TRBJ1-1	TRBV27	NA	NA
CASSPIGTTGELFF	TGTGCCAGCAGCCCCATAGGAACCACCGGGGAGCTGTTTTTT	TRBJ2-2	TRBV7-9	NA	NA
CSASPFGRSLGEQYF	TGCAGTGCTTCCCCATTTGGCAGGTCGCTGGGCGAGCAGTACTTC	TRBJ2-7	TRBV20-1	NA	NA
CASTAGVSTDTQYF	TGCGCCAGCACGGCGGGAGTAAGCACAGATACGCAGTATTTT	TRBJ2-3	TRBV4-1	NA	TRBD2
CASSLARGGTDTQYF	TGTGCCAGCAGCTTAGCGAGGGGTGGCACAGATACGCAGTATTTT	TRBJ2-3	TRBV11-2	NA	NA
CASSDPSQGHQETQYF	TGTGCCAGCAGTGACCCCTCACAGGGTCACCAAGAGACCCAGTACTTC	TRBJ2-5	TRBV25-1	NA	NA
CASSRGSGQPQHF	TGTGCCAGCAGTAGGGGTTCGGGTCAGCCCCAGCATTTT	TRBJ1-5	TRBV25-1	once	NA
CASSSRGQQGVQFF	TGTGCCAGCAGCTCGAGGGGCCAACAGGGTGTGCAGTTCTTC	TRBJ2-1	TRBV7-2	NA	NA
CASMGGYGYTF	TGTGCCAGCATGGGCGGCTATGGCTACACCTTC	TRBJ1-2	TRBV2	few	NA
CASSQGWDRFWNEQFF	TGTGCCAGCAGCCAAGGGTGGGACAGGTTCTGGAATGAGCAGTTCTTC	TRBJ2-1	TRBV14	NA	TRBD1
CASSSSVTGQSSGANVLTF	TGTGCCAGCAGCTCAAGCGTGACAGGGCAGAGCTCTGGGGCCAACGTCCTGACTTTC	TRBJ2-6	TRBV7-9	NA	TRBD1
CASSNVVEAFF	TGTGCCAGCAGCAACGTAGTTGAAGCTTTCTTT	TRBJ1-1	TRBV13	NA	NA